This T cell receptor (beta chain) was retrieved from a study of T cell responses to AZD1222 COVID-19 vaccine. Study-wide points: Epitopes outside B.1.351 and B.1.1.7 mutated regions reportedly drew nearly half of spike TCRs. Only a handful of AZD1222 recipients, more than 5 in all, had baseline seropositivity.

The CDR3 covers 15 residues. The V segment lost 4 bases and the J segment 8 bases; nucleotides outside the gene matches: 7. Germline V gene sequence: CDR1 KGHDR, CDR2 SFDVKD. Clones were sequenced by immunoSEQ multiplex PCR, and TCRdb holds only the in-frame ones, with some missing. The sample carries 150,000 to 180,000 clones, approximately 90% recorded once. Turning to this clone: Its target is unknown.

Here the sequenced sample was peripheral blood, taken on day 0 of AZD1222 vaccination. The rearrangement links TRBV24-1 to TRBJ1-2, with 12 bases matching TRBD1. This sequence was found in an adult in good health. The CDR3 coding sequence is TGTGCCACCAGTGACCCGGGACAGGGGGCAGGGGGCTACACCTTC. Protein sequence: CATSDPGQGAGGYTF.